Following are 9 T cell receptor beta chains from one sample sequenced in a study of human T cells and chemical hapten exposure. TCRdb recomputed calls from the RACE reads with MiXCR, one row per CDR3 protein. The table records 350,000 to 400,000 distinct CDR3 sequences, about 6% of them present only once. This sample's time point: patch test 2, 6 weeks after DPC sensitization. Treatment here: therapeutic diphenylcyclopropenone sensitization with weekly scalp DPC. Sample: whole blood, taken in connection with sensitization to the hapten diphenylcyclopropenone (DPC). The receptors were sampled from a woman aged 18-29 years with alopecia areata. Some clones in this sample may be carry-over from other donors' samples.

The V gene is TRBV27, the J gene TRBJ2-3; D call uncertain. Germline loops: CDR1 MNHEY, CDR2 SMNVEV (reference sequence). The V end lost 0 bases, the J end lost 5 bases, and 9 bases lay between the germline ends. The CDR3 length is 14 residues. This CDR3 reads CASSLSSYGDTQYF. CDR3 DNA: TGTGCCAGCAGTTTATCCAGCTACGGAGATACGCAGTATTTT.

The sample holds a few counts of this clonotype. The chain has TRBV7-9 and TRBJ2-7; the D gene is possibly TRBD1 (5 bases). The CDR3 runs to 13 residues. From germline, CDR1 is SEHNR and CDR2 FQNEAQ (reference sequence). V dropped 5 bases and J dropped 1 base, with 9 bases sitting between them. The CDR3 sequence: CASSHRQSYEQYF. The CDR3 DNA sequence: TGTGCCAGCAGCCACAGACAGTCCTACGAGCAGTACTTC.

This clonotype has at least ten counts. The CDR3 here is CASSFYNSPLHF. DNA for the CDR3: TGTGCCAGCAGTTTCTATAATTCACCCCTCCACTTT. V gene TRBV12-3 or TRBV12-4 combines with J gene TRBJ1-6; D is ambiguous. V lost 3 bases and J 3 bases, leaving 0 bases between the germline ends. The CDR3 length is 12 residues.

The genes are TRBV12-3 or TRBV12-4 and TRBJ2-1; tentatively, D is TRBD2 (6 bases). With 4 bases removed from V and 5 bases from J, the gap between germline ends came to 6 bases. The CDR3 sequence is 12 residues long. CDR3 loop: CASSWGDNEQFF. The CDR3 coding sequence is TGTGCCAGCAGTTGGGGGGACAATGAGCAGTTCTTC.

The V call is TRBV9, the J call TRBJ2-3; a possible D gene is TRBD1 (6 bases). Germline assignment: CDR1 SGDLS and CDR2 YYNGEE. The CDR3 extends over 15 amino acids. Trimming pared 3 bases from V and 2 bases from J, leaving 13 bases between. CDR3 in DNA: TGTGCCAGCAGCGCCGGGACAACGCTCACAGATACGCAGTATTTT. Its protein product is CASSAGTTLTDTQYF.

The CDR3 is CASSTGTSGVRTGELFF. The CDR3 DNA is TGTGCCAGCAGTACGGGGACTAGCGGGGTACGGACCGGGGAGCTGTTTTTT. The gene calls are TRBV6-5 and TRBJ2-2; TRBD2 matches at 13 bases. The CDR3 is made up of 17 amino acids. The trim removed 5 bases at V and 5 bases at J, leaving 8 bases unmatched. Germline CDR1 MNHEY, CDR2 SVGAGI.

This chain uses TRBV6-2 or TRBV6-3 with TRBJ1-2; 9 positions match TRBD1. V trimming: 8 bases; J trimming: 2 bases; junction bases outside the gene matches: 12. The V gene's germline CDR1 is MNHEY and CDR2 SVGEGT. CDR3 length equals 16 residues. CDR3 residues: CASRRDREDPNYGYTF. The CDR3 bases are TGTGCCAGCCGCCGGGACAGGGAAGATCCCAACTATGGCTACACCTTC.

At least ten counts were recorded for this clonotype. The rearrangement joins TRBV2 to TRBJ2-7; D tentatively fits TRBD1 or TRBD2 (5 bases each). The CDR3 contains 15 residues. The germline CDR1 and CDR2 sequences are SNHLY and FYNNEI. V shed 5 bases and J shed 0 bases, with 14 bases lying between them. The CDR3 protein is CASSPGTDRSYEQYF. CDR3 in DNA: TGTGCCAGCAGTCCCGGGACCGACCGCTCCTACGAGCAGTACTTC.

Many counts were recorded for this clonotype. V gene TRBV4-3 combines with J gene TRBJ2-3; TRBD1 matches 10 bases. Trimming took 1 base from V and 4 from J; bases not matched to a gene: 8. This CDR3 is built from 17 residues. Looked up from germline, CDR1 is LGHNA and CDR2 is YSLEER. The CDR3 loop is CASSQGVTGGLADTQYF. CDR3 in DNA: TGCGCCAGCAGCCAAGGGGTGACAGGGGGCTTGGCAGATACGCAGTATTTT.